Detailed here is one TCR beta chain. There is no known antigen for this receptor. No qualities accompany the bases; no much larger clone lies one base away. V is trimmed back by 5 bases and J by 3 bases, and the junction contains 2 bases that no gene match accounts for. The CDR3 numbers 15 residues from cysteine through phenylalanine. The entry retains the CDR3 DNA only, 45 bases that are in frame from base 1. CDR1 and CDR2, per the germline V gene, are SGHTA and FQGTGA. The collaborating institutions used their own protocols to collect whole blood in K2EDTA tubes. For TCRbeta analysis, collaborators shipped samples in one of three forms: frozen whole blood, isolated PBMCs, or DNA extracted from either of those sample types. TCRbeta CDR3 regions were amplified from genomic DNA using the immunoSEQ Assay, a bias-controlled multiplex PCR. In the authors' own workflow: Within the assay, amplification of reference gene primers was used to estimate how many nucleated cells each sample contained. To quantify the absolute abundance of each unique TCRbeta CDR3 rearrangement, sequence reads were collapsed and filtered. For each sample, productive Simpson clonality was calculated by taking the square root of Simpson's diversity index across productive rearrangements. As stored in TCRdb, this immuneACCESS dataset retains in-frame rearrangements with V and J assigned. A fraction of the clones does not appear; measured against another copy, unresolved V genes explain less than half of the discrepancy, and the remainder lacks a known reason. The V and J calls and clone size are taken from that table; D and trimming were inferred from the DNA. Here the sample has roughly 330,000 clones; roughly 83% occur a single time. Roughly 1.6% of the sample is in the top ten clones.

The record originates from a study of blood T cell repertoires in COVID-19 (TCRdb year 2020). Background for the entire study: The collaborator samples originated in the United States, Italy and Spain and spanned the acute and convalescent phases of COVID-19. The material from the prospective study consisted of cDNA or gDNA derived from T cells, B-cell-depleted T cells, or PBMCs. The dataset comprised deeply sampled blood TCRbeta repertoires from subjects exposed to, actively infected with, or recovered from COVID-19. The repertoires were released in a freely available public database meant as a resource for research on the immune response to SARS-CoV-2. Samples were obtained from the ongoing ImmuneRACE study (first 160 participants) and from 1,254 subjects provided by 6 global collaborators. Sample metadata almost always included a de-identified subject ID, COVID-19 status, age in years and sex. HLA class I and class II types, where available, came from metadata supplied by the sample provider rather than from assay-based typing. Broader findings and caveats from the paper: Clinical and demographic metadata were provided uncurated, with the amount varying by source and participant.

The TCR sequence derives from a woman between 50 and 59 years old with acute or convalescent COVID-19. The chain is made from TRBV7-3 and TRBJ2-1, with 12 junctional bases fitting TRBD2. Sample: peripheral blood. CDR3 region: CASSPTSGSYNEQFF. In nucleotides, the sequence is TGTGCCAGCAGCCCGACTAGCGGGAGCTACAATGAGCAGTTCTTC.